The 20 T cell receptor beta chains given below trace back to one sample, sequenced in a study of blood T cells in healthy people across ages. For the second PCR, which ran for 7 to 11 cycles, a sample-barcoded 5' primer and a J-beta primer mix were used. One entry per CDR3 protein, called by TCRdb with MiXCR from the 5' RACE reads. The table has 780,000 or so distinct CDR3 sequences, around half seen once. Sequences were obtained from blood. The origin of the receptors is a man aged 80 or over in good health.

V usage is TRBV20-1 and J usage is TRBJ1-5; D not resolved. Germline lookup yields CDR1 DFQATT and CDR2 SNEGSKA (reference sequence). This CDR3 has 12 amino acids. The V end lost 5 bases, the J end lost 0 bases, and 5 bases lay between the germline ends. In DNA, the CDR3 is TGCAGTGCTGAGGGTAGCAATCAGCCCCAGCATTTT. Amino acid sequence: CSAEGSNQPQHF.

The gene calls are TRBV4-1 and TRBJ1-2; 11 bases are shared with TRBD1. With V trimmed by 1 base and J by 2 bases, 0 bases remained unmatched. The CDR3 runs to 15 residues. Per germline, CDR1 MGHRA and CDR2 YSYEKL. Here the CDR3 reads CASSQGTGGNYGYTF. CDR3 DNA: TGCGCCAGCAGCCAAGGGACAGGGGGCAACTATGGCTACACCTTC.

V is TRBV6-1 and J is TRBJ1-1; no clear D. Germline CDR1 MNHNS, CDR2 SASEGT. V shed 8 bases and J shed 0 bases, with 10 bases lying between them. This CDR3 spans 13 amino acids. Here the CDR3 reads CASGRVLNTEAFF. The CDR3 DNA is TGTGCCAGCGGCCGGGTCTTGAACACTGAAGCTTTCTTT.

This chain joins TRBV6-6 and TRBJ1-2, with a weak D call TRBD1 (5 bases). This CDR3 is 13 amino acids long. V lost 10 bases to trimming and J lost 3 bases, with 15 bases between them. Germline CDR1 is MNHNY and CDR2 is SVGAGI (reference sequence). This CDR3 is CATCRDGDYGYTF. The DNA for the CDR3 is TGTGCCACCTGCCGGGACGGAGACTATGGCTACACCTTC.

The chain links TRBV11-2 to TRBJ2-3, with D tentatively TRBD1 (6 bases). Trimming removed 2 bases from V and 14 bases from J, with 29 bases in between. In germline, CDR1 is SGHAT, CDR2 FQNNGV. The CDR3 length is 17 residues. The CDR3 coding sequence is TGTGCCAGCAGCTTAAGGAGTATGGCAGGGGTTCAGGGATACGCGTATTTT. It codes for CASSLRSMAGVQGYAYF. Full variable domain (remainder filled in from reference TRBV11-2 and TRBJ2-3): EAGVAQSPRYKIIEKRQSVAFWCNPISGHATLYWYQQILGQGPKLLIQFQNNGVVDDSQLPKDRFSAERLKGVDSTLKIQPAKLEDSAVYLCASSLRSMAGVQGYAYFGPGTRLTVL.

The chain links TRBV2 to TRBJ2-1; the match to TRBD1 covers 9 bases. Trimming cost V 6 bases and J 8 bases; bases outside gene matches: 11. The CDR3 covers 15 residues. Germline lookup yields CDR1 SNHLY and CDR2 FYNNEI. The CDR3 bases are TGTGCCAGCAGCCGAAATGACAGGGGGTCCGATGAGCAGTTCTTC. Its translation is CASSRNDRGSDEQFF.

This clonotype was recorded a few times. This chain links TRBV7-9 with TRBJ2-6; no definite D call. With 4 bases removed from V and 5 bases from J, the gap between germline ends came to 6 bases. CDR1 SEHNR and CDR2 FQNEAQ come from the germline V gene (reference sequence). This CDR3 spans 13 amino acids. CDR3 nucleotides: TGTGCCAGCAGCTCTTCCCGGGCCAACGTCCTGACTTTC. Protein product: CASSSSRANVLTF.

The CDR3 is CSARALAGVTYEQYF. CDR3 nucleotide sequence: TGCAGTGCTAGAGCTCTAGCGGGAGTTACCTACGAGCAGTACTTC. This chain uses TRBV20-1 with TRBJ2-7; 10 bases agree with TRBD2. The CDR3 runs to 15 residues. Germline trimming cut 1 base from V and 2 bases from J; bases unmatched to any gene: 5. Germline V gene sequence: CDR1 DFQATT, CDR2 SNEGSKA (reference sequence).

The count of this clonotype is one. V gene TRBV10-3 combines with J gene TRBJ1-2, with D possibly being TRBD1 (5 bases). The CDR3 totals 13 residues. The germline V and J ends were trimmed by 3 bases and 8 bases, with 13 bases remaining between them. From germline, CDR1 is ENHRY and CDR2 SYGVKD. The CDR3 here is CAISEQVFKGYTF. The CDR3 region has the DNA TGTGCCATCAGTGAACAGGTCTTTAAGGGCTACACCTTC.

In its sample, this clonotype was seen a few times. The genes are TRBV6-2 or TRBV6-3 and TRBJ2-3; D call uncertain. This CDR3 is 15 amino acids long. Trimming took off 6 bases at V and 2 bases at J, with 15 bases between the two ends. Germline V CDR1 and CDR2: MNHEY, SVGEGT. This chain's CDR3 is CASSYAAAYTDTQYF. The CDR3 nucleotides are TGTGCCAGCAGCTACGCGGCGGCCTACACAGATACGCAGTATTTT.

This chain links TRBV4-2 with TRBJ2-3, with no clear D. The CDR3 spans 14 residues. Between the trimmed V and J ends, which lost 0 bases and 5 bases, there was a span of 9 bases. Germline values: CDR1 LGHNA, CDR2 YNFKEQ. This CDR3 is CASSQEASQDTQYF. CDR3 nucleotides: TGTGCCAGCAGCCAAGAAGCCTCCCAAGATACGCAGTATTTT.

About this clonotype: At one boundary the junction diverges from the germline segment, which might be a read error. The V gene is TRBV6-1, the J gene TRBJ1-2; 7 nucleotides match TRBD1. In germline, CDR1 is MNHNS, CDR2 SASEGT. This CDR3 has 14 residues. The CDR3 DNA follows: TGTGTCAGCATGCAGGGGGATCCGAACTATGGCTACACCTTC. Its protein product is CVSMQGDPNYGYTF.

This clonotype was counted only a few times. This chain links TRBV5-1 with TRBJ2-1; 8 bases map to TRBD1. V shed 0 bases, J shed 8 bases, and the junction held 7 bases outside the gene matches. This CDR3 contains 15 residues. CDR1 is SGHRS and CDR2 is YFSETQ in the germline V gene. The CDR3 DNA follows: TGCGCCAGCAGCTTGGCTCCGGGACAGGATGATGAGCAGTTCTTC. Protein sequence: CASSLAPGQDDEQFF.

This clonotype turned up a few times. The V call is TRBV7-9, the J call TRBJ1-1, with TRBD1 matching 7 bases. After removal of 9 bases from V and 0 bases from J, the junction contained 10 bases not matched to a gene. Germline V CDR1 and CDR2: SEHNR, FQNEAQ (reference sequence). The CDR3 covers 15 residues. The CDR3 DNA follows: TGTGCCAGTAGCGCGCGACAGGGAATGAACACTGAAGCTTTCTTT. It encodes CASSARQGMNTEAFF.

This chain connects TRBV6-5 to TRBJ2-3; weak D call: TRBD2 (7 bases). Germline V gene data show CDR1 as MNHEY and CDR2 as SVGAGI. Deletions cut 4 bases from V and 2 bases from J, with 16 bases between. There are 16 residues in the CDR3. The chain's CDR3 is CASSSLGGGPTDTQYF. The CDR3 region has the DNA TGTGCCAGCAGTTCCCTCGGCGGGGGCCCCACAGATACGCAGTATTTT.

The J gene is TRBJ1-6, the V gene TRBV6-1; D gene uncertain. This CDR3 is 12 amino acids long. Between the trimmed V and J ends, which lost 8 bases and 7 bases, there was a span of 9 bases. The germline CDR1 and CDR2 sequences are MNHNS and SASEGT. This CDR3 reads CASLRWNSPLHF. In DNA form, the CDR3 reads TGTGCCAGCTTGAGATGGAATTCACCCCTCCACTTT.

This clonotype has a single count. CDR3 in DNA: TGTGCCAGCAGTGAGGAGGGAGCGGAGTGGGGCACTTACAGATACGCGTATTTT. Amino acid sequence: CASSEEGAEWGTYRYAYF. The chain employs TRBV2 and TRBJ2-3; perhaps TRBD2 as D (6 bases). Germline V lookup: CDR1 SNHLY, CDR2 FYNNEI. The CDR3 has 18 residues. The V end lost 3 bases, the J end lost 14 bases, and 33 bases lay between the germline ends.

Comment on this clonotype: A read error may produce the germline difference seen at one junction end. CDR3 amino acids: CANSSQGGNTEAFF. CDR3 in DNA: TGTGCCAACAGCTCTCAGGGGGGGAACACTGAAGCTTTCTTT. The chain carries TRBV7-2 and TRBJ1-1, with 7 bases aligning to TRBD1. CDR3 length equals 14 residues. Germline-derived CDR1 and CDR2 are SGHTA and FQGNSA.

This clonotype was detected only a few times. The V gene is TRBV7-2, the J gene TRBJ2-3; D possibly corresponds to TRBD1 (5 bases). From germline, CDR1 is SGHTA and CDR2 FQGNSA. V lost 5 bases to trimming and J lost 0 bases, with 9 bases between them. The CDR3 sequence is 14 residues long. The CDR3 coding sequence is TGTGCCAGCAGCGTAGGGGCTAGCACAGATACGCAGTATTTT. This translates into CASSVGASTDTQYF.

The chain combines TRBV5-1 with TRBJ2-1, with 14 positions matching TRBD2. J was trimmed by 3 bases and V by 0 bases; bases with no gene match: 2. The CDR3 runs to 17 residues. Germline V gene lookup returns CDR1 SGHRS and CDR2 YFSETQ. The CDR3 DNA reads as TGCGCCAGCAGCTTGGGGGGACTAGCGGGAGACTACAATGAGCAGTTCTTC. Encoded protein: CASSLGGLAGDYNEQFF.